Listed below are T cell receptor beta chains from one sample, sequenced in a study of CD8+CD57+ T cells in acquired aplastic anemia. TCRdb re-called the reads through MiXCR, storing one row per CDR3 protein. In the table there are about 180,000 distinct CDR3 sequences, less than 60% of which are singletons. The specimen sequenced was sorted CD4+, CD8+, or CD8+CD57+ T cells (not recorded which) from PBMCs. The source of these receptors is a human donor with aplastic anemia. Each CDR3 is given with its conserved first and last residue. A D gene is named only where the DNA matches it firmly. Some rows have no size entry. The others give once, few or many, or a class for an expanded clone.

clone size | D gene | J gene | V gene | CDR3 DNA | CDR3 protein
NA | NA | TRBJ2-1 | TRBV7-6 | TGTGCCAGCAGCTTAAGCACATACAATGAGCAGTTCTTC | CASSLSTYNEQFF
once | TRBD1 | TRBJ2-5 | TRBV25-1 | TGTGCCAGCAGTGCCACGACAGGGGGCTTGGAGACCCAGTACTTC | CASSATTGGLETQYF
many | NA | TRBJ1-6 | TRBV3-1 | TGTGCCAGCAGCCAACAGAGCTCCTATAATTCACCCCTCCACTTT | CASSQQSSYNSPLHF
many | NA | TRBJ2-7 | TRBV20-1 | TGCAGTGCTAGGGGAGGACGGGATCCCTACGAGCAGTACTTC | CSARGGRDPYEQYF
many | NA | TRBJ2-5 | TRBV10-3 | TGTGCCATCAGCCAGGAGAGCCTCCACCAAGAGACCCAGTACTTC | CAISQESLHQETQYF
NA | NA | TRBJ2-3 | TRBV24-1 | TGTGCCACCAGTGATACCTCCCTCGGGGGAGATACGCAGTATTTT | CATSDTSLGGDTQYF
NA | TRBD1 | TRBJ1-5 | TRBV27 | TGTGCCAGCAGGGGGACAGGGGACAATCAGCCCCAGCATTTT | CASRGTGDNQPQHF
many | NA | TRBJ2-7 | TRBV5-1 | TGCGCCAGCAGCTTGGACGCACACTCCTACGAGCAGTACTTC | CASSLDAHSYEQYF
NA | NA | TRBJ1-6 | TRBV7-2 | TGTGCCAGCAGCTTACCAGGGGTTGGATCACCCCTCCACTTT | CASSLPGVGSPLHF
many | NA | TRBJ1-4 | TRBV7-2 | TGTGCCAGCAGCTTATCTAACAATGAAAAACTGTTTTTT | CASSLSNNEKLFF
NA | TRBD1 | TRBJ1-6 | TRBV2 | TGTGCCAGCAGTGAAAAGGACAGGGGTGGTTCACCCCTCCACTTT | CASSEKDRGGSPLHF
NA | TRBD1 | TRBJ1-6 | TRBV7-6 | TGTGCCAGCAGCTCCTCCGGACAGGGAAATTCACCCCTCCACTTT | CASSSSGQGNSPLHF
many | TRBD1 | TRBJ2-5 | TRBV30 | TGTGCCTGGACCAGAGCCGGGACAGGACGTGTGACCCAGTACTTC | CAWTRAGTGRVTQYF
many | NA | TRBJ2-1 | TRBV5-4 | TGTGCCAGCAGCCCGAGCGCGGAGGTCTACAATGAGCAGTTCTTC | CASSPSAEVYNEQFF
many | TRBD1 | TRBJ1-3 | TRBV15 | TGTGCCACCAGCGGGACAGGGGGAAACACCATATATTTT | CATSGTGGNTIYF
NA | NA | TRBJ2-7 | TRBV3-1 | TGTGCCAGCAGCCAAGTCTTTGGGGACTACGAGCAGTACTTC | CASSQVFGDYEQYF
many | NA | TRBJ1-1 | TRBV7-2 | TGTGCCAGCAGCCGCGACAGGGAAGCTTTCTTT | CASSRDREAFF
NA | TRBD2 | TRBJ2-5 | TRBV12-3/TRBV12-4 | TGTGCCAGCAGTGGACTAGCGGGGGGCCGGTTATTGGAGACCCAGTACTTC | CASSGLAGGRLLETQYF
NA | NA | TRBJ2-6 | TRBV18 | TGTGCCAGCTCACATGGGACTTCTACGGTGGGGGCCAACGTCCTGACTTTC | CASSHGTSTVGANVLTF
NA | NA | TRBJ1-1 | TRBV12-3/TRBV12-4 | TGTGCCAGCAGTATCTTACAGGGAGTTGACACTGAAGCTTTCTTT | CASSILQGVDTEAFF
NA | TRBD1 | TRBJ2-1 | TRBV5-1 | TGCGCCAGCAGCCAGGGACAGGGAACGAATGAGCAGTTCTTC | CASSQGQGTNEQFF
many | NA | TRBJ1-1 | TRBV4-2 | TGTGCCAGCAGCCAAGATCATCAGGGTTACACTGAAGCTTTCTTT | CASSQDHQGYTEAFF
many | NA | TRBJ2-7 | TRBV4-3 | TGCGCCAGCAGCCAACATCTAGCCCACGAGCAGTACTTC | CASSQHLAHEQYF
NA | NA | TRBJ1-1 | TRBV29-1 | TGCAGCGGAGGGAGGAATACTGAGGCTTTCTTT | CSGGRNTEAFF
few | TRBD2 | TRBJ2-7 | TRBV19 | TGTGCCAGTAGTACCCCGGGGGGATGCTACGAGCAGTACTTC | CASSTPGGCYEQYF
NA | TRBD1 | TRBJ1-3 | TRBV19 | TGTGCCAGTAGGAGGACAGGGCCAAACACCATATATTTT | CASRRTGPNTIYF
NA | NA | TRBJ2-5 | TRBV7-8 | TGTGCCAGCAGCTCGTTGGGAGCGGCTCAAGAGACCCAGTACTTC | CASSSLGAAQETQYF
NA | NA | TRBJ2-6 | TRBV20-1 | TGCAGTGCTAGAGATCGAACCGGGCTGTGCTCTGGGGCCAACGTCCTGACTTTC | CSARDRTGLCSGANVLTF
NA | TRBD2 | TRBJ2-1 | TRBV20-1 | TGCAGTGCTCTATCCGGGACTAGCAGCAATGAGCAGTTCTTC | CSALSGTSSNEQFF
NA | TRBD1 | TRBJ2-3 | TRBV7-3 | TGTGCCAGCAGCTTTGGGACAGACACAGATACGCAGTATTTT | CASSFGTDTDTQYF
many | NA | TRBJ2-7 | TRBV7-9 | TGTGCCAGCAGCTTAAGGGACACTAGCTCCTACGAGCAGTACTTC | CASSLRDTSSYEQYF
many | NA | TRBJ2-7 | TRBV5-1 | TGCGCCAGCAGCTTGACTAAGGCCAATAATTTGGGCGAGCAGTACTTC | CASSLTKANNLGEQYF
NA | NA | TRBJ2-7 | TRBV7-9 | TGTGCCAGCAGTGCGGCCCTCTCCTACGAGCAGTACTTC | CASSAALSYEQYF
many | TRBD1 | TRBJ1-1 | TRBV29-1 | TGCAGCGCCCAGGACAGGTCTATCGTAACTTTCTTT | CSAQDRSIVTFF
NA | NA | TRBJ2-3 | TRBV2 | TGTGCCAGCAGTGTTTGGGGGAAAAGCACAGATACGCAGTATTTT | CASSVWGKSTDTQYF
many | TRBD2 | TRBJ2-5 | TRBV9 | TGTGCCAGCAGCGCACGGAGCGGGGGAGAAGAGACCCAGTACTTC | CASSARSGGEETQYF
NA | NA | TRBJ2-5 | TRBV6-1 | TGTGCCAGCAGCGTAGGCGGACAGCCCCAAGAGACCCAGTACTTC | CASSVGGQPQETQYF
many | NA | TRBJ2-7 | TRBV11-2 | TGTGCCAGCAGCTTAAATGTCGCCACAGGACATCCCTACGAGCAGTACTTC | CASSLNVATGHPYEQYF